These 20 T cell receptor beta chains originate from one sample sequenced in a study of PD-1 blockade in classical Hodgkin lymphoma. As for time point: cycle 4 day 1 (C4D1), after about 6 weeks of nivolumab. With no exception, relapse followed autologous stem cell transplantation in all patients, and brentuximab vedotin exposure varied. TCRdb's copy holds only in-frame clones and misses some; the assay was immunoSEQ multiplex PCR. The sample lists roughly 48,000 clones, roughly 86% occurring once. This sample comprised peripheral blood mononuclear cells (PBMCs), obtained before the fourth cycle of nivolumab. The receptors were gathered from a human donor with classical Hodgkin lymphoma.

This chain connects TRBV19 to TRBJ2-7; 7 bases line up with TRBD1. CDR1 is LNHDA, CDR2 SQIVND, per germline (reference sequence). The J segment lost 3 bases and the V segment lost 3 bases, leaving 8 bases of the junction unmatched. The CDR3 spans 15 residues. CDR3 nucleotides: TGTGCCAGTAGTATTGGCCGACAGGGTCTCTACGAGCAGTACTTC. Its protein is CASSIGRQGLYEQYF.

This chain joins TRBV9 and TRBJ2-3; D gene uncertain. Germline V gene data show CDR1 as SGDLS and CDR2 as YYNGEE. This CDR3 contains 14 residues. With 4 bases removed from V and 1 base from J, the gap between germline ends came to 10 bases. CDR3 coding DNA: TGTGCCAGCAGCCCCTCCCCACGCACAGATACGCAGTATTTT. Translated: CASSPSPRTDTQYF.

This chain joins TRBV28 and TRBJ2-3, with D possibly TRBD2 on 6 matching bases. From germline, CDR1 is MDHEN and CDR2 SYDVKM. V shed 7 bases and J shed 1 base, with 9 bases lying between them. CDR3 size: 13 residues. The CDR3 DNA sequence: TGTGCCAGCATGGGCGGGGGCACAGATACGCAGTATTTT. It specifies CASMGGGTDTQYF.

The genes are TRBV7-9 and TRBJ2-7, with D maybe TRBD2 (6 bases). Germline V gene sequence: CDR1 SEHNR, CDR2 FQNEAQ (reference sequence). V dropped 6 bases and J dropped 1 base, with 16 bases sitting between them. This CDR3 is built from 15 residues. In nucleotides, the CDR3 is TGTGCCAGCAGTCCCGACGGGGGTGGGTCCTACGAGCAGTACTTC. Protein sequence: CASSPDGGGSYEQYF.

This chain connects TRBV15 to TRBJ1-3; D gene unclear. Germline loops: CDR1 LNHNV, CDR2 YYDKDF (reference sequence). The CDR3 has 14 residues. Trimming shortened V by 8 bases and J by 0 bases, and 11 bases separated the two germline ends. CDR3 bases: TGTGCCACCGTGGACTTGGCCTCTGGAAACACCATATATTTT. Protein sequence: CATVDLASGNTIYF.

The chain links TRBV23-1 to TRBJ2-2, with D unclear. TRBV23-1 is filed as an ORF, its function uncertain. This CDR3 spans 15 amino acids. Trimming took off 3 bases at V and 6 bases at J, with 14 bases between the two ends. The CDR3 bases are TGCGCCAGCAGTCACCATTCCCTGAATGCCGGGGAGCTGTTTTTT. It specifies CASSHHSLNAGELFF.

The V and J genes are TRBV29-1 and TRBJ2-3, with a tentative D call TRBD2 (6 bases). Germline CDR1 and CDR2: SQVTM and ANQGSEA. The V end was cut by 5 bases, the J end by 7 bases, with 13 bases between. CDR3 length: 12 residues. CDR3 residues: CSVKPGLYTQYF. The CDR3 nucleotides read TGCAGCGTTAAACCGGGACTGTATACGCAGTATTTT.

The chain recombines TRBV5-1 with TRBJ2-5; TRBD2 might be the D (5 bases). The germline V and J ends were trimmed by 0 bases and 4 bases, with 16 bases remaining between them. This CDR3 region has 16 residues. The germline V gene encodes CDR1 SGHRS and CDR2 YFSETQ. The CDR3 loop is CASSLGKRPSRETQYF. CDR3 sequence (DNA): TGCGCCAGCAGCTTGGGCAAGCGGCCCTCCCGAGAGACCCAGTACTTC.

The chain links TRBV5-1 to TRBJ2-3, with a tentative D call TRBD2 (7 bases). Germline lookup yields CDR1 SGHRS and CDR2 YFSETQ. V shed 1 base and J shed 4 bases, with 16 bases lying between them. The CDR3 has 16 amino acids. CDR3 sequence: CASSLTGAGVADTQYF. Here the CDR3 DNA reads TGCGCCAGCAGCTTGACGGGGGCGGGAGTGGCAGATACGCAGTATTTT.

The chain links TRBV27 to TRBJ2-3; TRBD2 is a possible D gene (7 bases). This CDR3 region has 15 residues. Trimming took off 1 base at V and 6 bases at J, with 14 bases between the two ends. CDR1 MNHEY and CDR2 SMNVEV come from the germline V gene (reference sequence). CDR3 protein: CASSLFRGASDTQYF. In DNA form, the CDR3 reads TGTGCCAGCAGTTTATTCCGGGGGGCCTCGGATACGCAGTATTTT.

The chain uses TRBV2 and TRBJ2-3; D could derive from TRBD1 or TRBD2 (5 bases each). The CDR3 consists of 13 residues. The V gene lost 9 bases and the J gene lost 1 base, with 11 bases spanning the gap. The germline gives CDR1 SNHLY, CDR2 FYNNEI. CDR3 nucleotides: TGTGCCAGTTTCCGGGACGGCACAGATACGCAGTATTTT. This codes for CASFRDGTDTQYF. The variable domain in full, with the rest retrieved from reference TRBV2 and TRBJ2-3, is EPEVTQTPSHQVTQMGQEVILRCVPISNHLYFYWYRQILGQKVEFLVSFYNNEISEKSEIFDDQFSVERPDGSNFTLKIRSTKLEDSAMYFCASFRDGTDTQYFGPGTRLTVL.

The chain has TRBV9 and TRBJ2-2; D call uncertain. The germline V gene has CDR1 SGDLS and CDR2 YYNGEE. V lost 0 bases and J lost 4, with 4 bases in between. The CDR3 contains 13 residues. The DNA of the CDR3 is TGTGCCAGCAGCGTAGGCTCCACCGGGGAGCTGTTTTTT. Protein: CASSVGSTGELFF.

The gene calls are TRBV5-1 and TRBJ2-5, with TRBD2 matching 9 bases. The CDR3 consists of 14 residues. V gave up 4 bases and J gave up 4 bases; unmatched junction bases: 5. Germline values: CDR1 SGHRS, CDR2 YFSETQ. This chain's CDR3 is CASSHSGSGETQYF. The CDR3, as DNA: TGCGCCAGCAGCCATAGCGGGAGTGGAGAGACCCAGTACTTC.

CDR3: CASSSGAPQEQYF. Written as DNA, the CDR3 is TGTGCCAGCAGTTCGGGGGCCCCTCAGGAGCAGTACTTC. This chain uses TRBV28 with TRBJ2-7, with D perhaps assigned TRBD1 or TRBD2 (6 bases each). The CDR3 totals 13 residues. The ends were cut back, 4 bases at V and 7 bases at J, with 14 bases in the middle. Germline V gene lookup returns CDR1 MDHEN and CDR2 SYDVKM.

This clone was counted only a few times. The CDR3 DNA sequence: TGCAGCGTTGAAGACGCTATTCCGGACACCTTC. Encoded protein: CSVEDAIPDTF. This sequence joins TRBV29-1 and TRBJ1-2; no clear D gene. The V gene lost 0 bases and the J gene lost 12 bases, with 11 bases spanning the gap. There are 11 residues in the CDR3. Germline V lookup: CDR1 SQVTM, CDR2 ANQGSEA.

This clone was picked up one time. The V gene is TRBV9, the J gene TRBJ1-5; TRBD1 might be the D (6 bases). V lost 0 bases, J lost 7 bases, and 11 bases lay in between. The CDR3 loop spans 14 amino acids. CDR1 and CDR2 from the germline V gene are SGDLS and YYNGEE. The CDR3 coding sequence is TGTGCCAGCAGCGTAGGGGAAGGGGGACAGCCCCAGCATTTT. Translated: CASSVGEGGQPQHF.

V and J are TRBV14 and TRBJ1-3; no reliable D call. The germline CDR1 and CDR2 sequences are SGHDN and FVKESK. CDR3 length equals 13 residues. V was clipped by 0 bases and J by 3 bases, with 3 bases between them. CDR3 region: CASSQEIGNTIYF. The DNA for the CDR3 is TGTGCCAGCAGCCAAGAAATTGGAAACACCATATATTTT.

There are a few counts of this clone. The genes are TRBV11-2 and TRBJ1-6; no firm D call. V was cut by 4 bases and J by 8 bases, with 9 bases left in between. The germline gives CDR1 SGHAT, CDR2 FQNNGV. This CDR3 contains 13 residues. For the CDR3, the DNA is TGTGCCAGCAGCTCGGAACTATATTCACCCCTCCACTTT. Amino acids: CASSSELYSPLHF. Variable domain in full (rest from reference TRBV11-2 and TRBJ1-6): EAGVAQSPRYKIIEKRQSVAFWCNPISGHATLYWYQQILGQGPKLLIQFQNNGVVDDSQLPKDRFSAERLKGVDSTLKIQPAKLEDSAVYLCASSSELYSPLHFGNGTRLTVT.

The rearrangement joins TRBV11-3 to TRBJ1-3, with D hard to call. CDR1 and CDR2 (germline): SGHNT, YENEEA. The CDR3 spans 17 residues. V lost 1 base and J lost 1, with 14 bases in between. The CDR3 loop reads CASSLVPPKVSGNTIYF. Written as DNA, the CDR3 is TGTGCCAGCAGCTTAGTGCCCCCCAAGGTTTCTGGAAACACCATATATTTT. Looking up the rest from reference TRBV11-3 and TRBJ1-3 gives the full variable domain: EAGVVQSPRYKIIEKKQPVAFWCNPISGHNTLYWYLQNLGQGPELLIRYENEEAVDDSQLPKDRFSAERLKGVDSTLKIQPAELGDSAVYLCASSLVPPKVSGNTIYFGEGSWLTVV.

This chain uses TRBV5-6 with TRBJ1-6; no firm D call. This CDR3 is 16 amino acids long. Trimming cost V 0 bases and J 5 bases, with 12 bases left between them. Germline V gene data show CDR1 as SGHDT and CDR2 as YYEEEE. The DNA for the CDR3 is TGTGCCAGCAGCTTGGGTCCGGGCGGGAATAATTCACCCCTCCACTTT. As protein: CASSLGPGGNNSPLHF.